One sample yielded the 30 T cell receptor beta chains listed below, sequenced in a study of blood T cell repertoires in COVID-19. The assay was immunoSEQ multiplex PCR, and TCRdb's table has in-frame clones only and misses some. Found here are about 220,000 clones, around 82% of them singletons; the top ten hold roughly 2.3%. Input material: peripheral blood. The source of these receptors is a woman aged 55-70 years with acute or convalescent COVID-19.

The rearrangement uses TRBV5-1 and TRBJ2-5; D might be TRBD2 (7 bases). The CDR3 has 16 amino acids. V was clipped by 4 bases and J by 3 bases, with 19 bases between them. Germline lookup yields CDR1 SGHRS and CDR2 YFSETQ. Written as DNA, the CDR3 is TGCGCCAGCAGCCCGCTTCGGGGGGCCGGAAAAGAGACCCAGTACTTC. Residues: CASSPLRGAGKETQYF.

This clone was observed a few times. This chain uses TRBV7-8 with TRBJ2-3, with D tentatively TRBD1 (6 bases). Germline lookup yields CDR1 SGHVS and CDR2 FQNEAQ. The ends were cut back, 1 base at V and 0 bases at J, with 11 bases in the middle. The CDR3 is 16 residues long. CDR3 DNA: TGTGCCAGCAGCTTAGGCACAGGGTTCAGCACAGATACGCAGTATTTT. It is translated as CASSLGTGFSTDTQYF.

The genes are TRBV2 and TRBJ1-1, with 9 bases matching TRBD1. The CDR3 spans 11 residues. Looked up from germline, CDR1 is SNHLY and CDR2 is FYNNEI. The J segment lost 8 bases and the V segment lost 6 bases, leaving 1 base of the junction unmatched. The DNA for the CDR3 is TGTGCCAGCAGCGGGACAGGGGAAGCTTTCTTT. This gives the protein CASSGTGEAFF.

The chain has TRBV11-3 and TRBJ2-2; TRBD1 might be the D (6 bases). Germline CDR1 is SGHNT and CDR2 is YENEEA. V lost 3 bases, J lost 2 bases, and 7 bases lay in between. This CDR3 contains 14 residues. Here the CDR3 DNA reads TGTGCCAGCAGCTTGGGGGCTAACACCGGGGAGCTGTTTTTT. Protein product: CASSLGANTGELFF.

This clone was detected only a few times. The chain employs TRBV4-1 and TRBJ2-3; D is possibly TRBD2 (6 bases). CDR1 and CDR2 from the germline V gene are MGHRA and YSYEKL. CDR3 length equals 17 residues. V was pared by 1 base and J by 4 bases, with 18 bases between. The CDR3 bases are TGCGCCAGCAGCCAAGTTCAAACGGGGACTGGTCCAGATACGCAGTATTTT. Translating gives CASSQVQTGTGPDTQYF.

The rearrangement links TRBV7-6 to TRBJ2-5; the match to TRBD1 covers 7 bases. This CDR3 spans 16 amino acids. Germline CDR1 and CDR2: SGHVS and FNYEAQ. With V trimmed by 1 base and J by 2 bases, 7 bases remained unmatched. The CDR3 loop is CASSLGWARGQETQYF. Written as DNA, the CDR3 is TGTGCCAGCAGCTTAGGGTGGGCCAGGGGGCAAGAGACCCAGTACTTC.

The V call is TRBV6-5, the J call TRBJ2-5; TRBD2 aligns across 11 bases. Unmatched junction bases numbered 9, after V lost 7 bases and J lost 5 bases. The germline CDR1 and CDR2 sequences are MNHEY and SVGAGI. There are 15 residues in the CDR3. The CDR3 region has the DNA TGTGCCAGCACCAGAACAAGACTAGCGGGGGAGACCCAGTACTTC. It encodes CASTRTRLAGETQYF.

This clone came up a few times. This chain connects TRBV10-3 to TRBJ2-2; possible D gene TRBD1, 6 bases. Trimming left V 0 bases short and J 1 base short, with 18 bases between. The CDR3 has 19 residues. The V gene's germline CDR1 is ENHRY and CDR2 SYGVKD. CDR3 DNA: TGTGCCATCAGTGAGTCGGTATCTGACAGGACCAAGAACACCGGGGAGCTGTTTTTT. It is translated as CAISESVSDRTKNTGELFF.

The chain links TRBV5-6 to TRBJ2-1; D may be TRBD2 (7 bases). V was cut by 2 bases and J by 7 bases, with 16 bases left in between. Germline V gene sequence: CDR1 SGHDT, CDR2 YYEEEE. This CDR3 spans 15 amino acids. CDR3 sequence (DNA): TGTGCCAGCAGCTTTGGGGGGGCCTTTTCTAATGAGCAGTTCTTC. It translates to CASSFGGAFSNEQFF.

The V gene is TRBV27, the J gene TRBJ1-2, with D maybe TRBD1 (5 bases). Germline V gives CDR1 MNHEY, CDR2 SMNVEV (reference sequence). Deletions cut 6 bases from V and 11 bases from J, with 19 bases between. The CDR3 has 13 residues. DNA of the CDR3: TGTGCCAGCAGGCCCGGAGGGTCGACAGCTTACACCTTC. Its translation is CASRPGGSTAYTF.

The DNA for the CDR3 is TGTGCCAGCAGCCGGAGACTAGGAGGGAACGAGCAGTACTTC. Protein sequence: CASSRRLGGNEQYF. V usage is TRBV3-1 (or the pseudogene TRBV3-2) and J usage is TRBJ2-7, with D maybe TRBD2 (6 bases). Trimming left V 4 bases short and J 5 bases short, with 15 bases between. Germline V gene lookup returns CDR1 LGHDT and CDR2 YNNKEL (reference sequence). The CDR3 length is 14 residues.

This clone was counted once. The chain uses TRBV6-5 and TRBJ1-1; 7 bases align to TRBD1. Germline loops: CDR1 MNHEY, CDR2 SVGAGI. The J segment lost 1 base and the V segment lost 3 bases, leaving 2 bases of the junction unmatched. The CDR3 runs to 14 residues. The CDR3 DNA sequence: TGTGCCAGCAGTTATGACAGGGCGAACACTGAAGCTTTCTTT. It is translated as CASSYDRANTEAFF.

The rearrangement joins TRBV7-8 to TRBJ2-3, with 7 bases fitting TRBD2. Germline-derived CDR1 and CDR2 are SGHVS and FQNEAQ. The CDR3 is 17 amino acids. J lost 0 bases, V lost 4 bases, and 10 bases had no gene match. CDR3 amino acids: CASSSLGGTVSTDTQYF. CDR3 nucleotides: TGTGCCAGCAGCTCGCTCGGGGGGACGGTTAGCACAGATACGCAGTATTTT. Looking up the rest from reference TRBV7-8 and TRBJ2-3 gives the full variable domain: GAGVSQSPRYKVAKRGQDVALRCDPISGHVSLFWYQQALGQGPEFLTYFQNEAQLDKSGLPSDRFFAERPEGSVSTLKIQRTQQEDSAVYLCASSSLGGTVSTDTQYFGPGTRLTVL.

The rearrangement links TRBV5-1 to TRBJ2-2; D perhaps matches TRBD1 (5 bases). The V gene lost 2 bases and the J gene lost 2 bases, with 10 bases spanning the gap. Looked up from germline, CDR1 is SGHRS and CDR2 is YFSETQ. This CDR3 spans 15 amino acids. CDR3 bases: TGCGCCAGCAGCTTAATTCAGGGTAACACCGGGGAGCTGTTTTTT. This translates into CASSLIQGNTGELFF.

This chain uses TRBV18 with TRBJ2-1; 16 positions agree with TRBD2. With 3 bases clipped from V and 3 bases from J, the junction kept 5 bases outside the gene matches. Germline V CDR1 and CDR2: KGHSH, LQKENI. The CDR3 is 18 residues long. In nucleotides, the CDR3 is TGTGCCAGCTCACCTCCGGGACTAGCGGGGGGGTACTACAATGAGCAGTTCTTC. Its translation is CASSPPGLAGGYYNEQFF. The whole variable domain, filled in from reference TRBV18 and TRBJ2-1, reads NAGVMQNPRHLVRRRGQEARLRCSPMKGHSHVYWYRQLPEEGLKFMVYLQKENIIDESGMPKERFSAEFPKEGPSILRIQQVVRGDSAAYFCASSPPGLAGGYYNEQFFGPGTRLTVL.

The chain links TRBV6-5 to TRBJ2-1; 8 nucleotides line up with TRBD2. Per the germline V gene, CDR1 is MNHEY and CDR2 is SVGAGI. This CDR3 region has 14 residues. Trimming removed 11 bases from V and 2 bases from J; junction bases left unmatched: 8. The CDR3 DNA sequence: TGTGCCCTAGCTCGGGGGGGGGCCTACAATGAGCAGTTCTTC. Its protein is CALARGGAYNEQFF.

The table lists this clone with a few counts. V gene TRBV9 combines with J gene TRBJ1-1; D remains ambiguous. Trimming shortened V by 0 bases and J by 8 bases, and 14 bases separated the two germline ends. Germline V CDR1 and CDR2: SGDLS, YYNGEE. The CDR3 totals 14 residues. The CDR3 here is CASSVDLEQQEAFF. The CDR3 bases are TGTGCCAGCAGCGTAGATTTAGAGCAACAGGAAGCTTTCTTT.

The rearrangement joins TRBV10-3 to TRBJ2-2, with D possibly matching TRBD1 (6 bases). CDR1 and CDR2 (germline): ENHRY, SYGVKD. The CDR3 spans 16 residues. Trimming cost V 5 bases and J 4 bases, with 17 bases left between them. The CDR3 region has the DNA TGTGCCATCAGTAAAAACCAGGGGTTCGGCACCGGGGAGCTGTTTTTT. Protein: CAISKNQGFGTGELFF.

This chain joins TRBV3-1 (or the pseudogene TRBV3-2) and TRBJ1-3; possible D gene TRBD1, 5 bases. Deletions cut 3 bases from V and 0 bases from J, with 9 bases between. The CDR3 is 15 amino acids. Germline CDR1 is LGHDT and CDR2 is YNNKEL (reference sequence). CDR3 DNA sequence: TGTGCCAGCAGCCAGTTCAGGGTCTCTGGAAACACCATATATTTT. It encodes CASSQFRVSGNTIYF.

This clone has a handful of counts. This sequence joins TRBV20-1 and TRBJ2-7; TRBD1 aligns across 9 bases. CDR3 length: 15 amino acids. V was pared by 6 bases and J by 2 bases, with 11 bases of the junction left unmatched. Germline V gives CDR1 DFQATT, CDR2 SNEGSKA (reference sequence). This CDR3 reads CSASLPGQGAYEQYF. The CDR3 DNA sequence: TGCAGTGCAAGTTTGCCGGGACAGGGAGCCTACGAGCAGTACTTC.

The V and J genes are TRBV9 and TRBJ1-1; 7 positions match TRBD1. The germline CDR1 and CDR2 sequences are SGDLS and YYNGEE. The J segment lost 0 bases and the V segment lost 3 bases, leaving 2 bases of the junction unmatched. This CDR3 comprises 14 residues. The CDR3 protein is CASSEGQMNTEAFF. The DNA for the CDR3 is TGTGCCAGCAGCGAGGGACAGATGAACACTGAAGCTTTCTTT.

This chain connects TRBV11-2 to TRBJ1-2, with a tentative D call TRBD1 (5 bases). Trimming removed 0 bases at V and 7 bases at J, with 9 bases between. Germline loops: CDR1 SGHAT, CDR2 FQNNGV. The length of the CDR3 is 13 residues. The CDR3 nucleotides are TGTGCCAGCAGCTTAGAAGGGGATAGTGGCTACACCTTC. It encodes CASSLEGDSGYTF.

This chain joins TRBV7-9 and TRBJ1-3; 9 nucleotides agree with TRBD1. CDR3 length: 15 amino acids. Germline loops: CDR1 SEHNR, CDR2 FQNEAQ (reference sequence). V shed 3 bases, J shed 2 bases, and the junction held 2 bases outside the gene matches. For the CDR3, the DNA is TGTGCCAGCAGCTTCAGACAGGGGGCTGGAAACACCATATATTTT. Protein sequence: CASSFRQGAGNTIYF. The full variable domain, completed using reference TRBV7-9 and TRBJ1-3, is DTGVSQNPRHKITKRGQNVTFRCDPISEHNRLYWYRQTLGQGPEFLTYFQNEAQLEKSRLLSDRFSAERPKGSFSTLEIQRTEQGDSAMYLCASSFRQGAGNTIYFGEGSWLTVV.

V usage is TRBV5-6 and J usage is TRBJ2-1, with 10 positions matching TRBD2. V dropped 4 bases and J dropped 12; count of bases not matched to a gene: 10. This CDR3 has 14 residues. CDR1 and CDR2 (germline): SGHDT, YYEEEE. In DNA form, the CDR3 reads TGTGCCAGCAGCCCAACATCTAGCGGGGGAGGGCAGTTCTTC. Residues: CASSPTSSGGGQFF.

The sample holds a few counts of this clone. The chain uses TRBV19 and TRBJ1-2; the D gene is possibly TRBD1 (5 bases). CDR1 is LNHDA and CDR2 is SQIVND in the germline V gene (reference sequence). CDR3 length equals 19 residues. The V gene lost 4 bases and the J gene lost 6 bases, with 30 bases spanning the gap. CDR3: CASSTTIDFSGVNFHGYTF. DNA for the CDR3: TGTGCCAGTAGTACGACCATCGACTTCTCGGGGGTCAACTTCCATGGCTACACCTTC.

The rearrangement joins TRBV19 to TRBJ2-7; 10 positions match TRBD1. The CDR3 contains 15 residues. The junction had 15 bases not matched to a gene; V was cut back by 10 bases and J by 6 bases. The V gene's germline CDR1 is LNHDA and CDR2 SQIVND (reference sequence). The CDR3 region is CATPNGDRGFREQYF. The CDR3 DNA reads TGTGCCACTCCAAACGGGGACAGGGGTTTCCGCGAGCAGTACTTC.

The J gene is TRBJ2-5, the V gene TRBV6-2 or TRBV6-3, with TRBD2 identical over 9 bases. Germline CDR1 reads MNHEY; CDR2 reads SVGEGT. The CDR3 runs to 15 residues. V lost 6 bases to trimming and J lost 4 bases; unmatched junction nucleotides: 9. The chain's CDR3 is CASSDRLAGSETQYF. The CDR3, as DNA: TGTGCCAGCAGCGATCGGCTAGCGGGGTCAGAGACCCAGTACTTC.

This clone turned up a few times. The rearrangement uses TRBV7-6 and TRBJ1-2; 11 bases are a match to TRBD1. The CDR3 is made up of 15 amino acids. Germline assignment: CDR1 SGHVS and CDR2 FNYEAQ. V lost 3 bases to trimming and J lost 3 bases; unmatched junction nucleotides: 3. Here the CDR3 reads CASSFGTGGDYGYTF. The CDR3 DNA follows: TGTGCCAGCAGCTTCGGGACAGGGGGGGACTATGGCTACACCTTC.

Only one count was recorded for this clone. One end of the junction does not line up with germline, which may come from a read error. The J gene is TRBJ1-2, the V gene TRBV7-2; TRBD1 is a possible D gene (5 bases). Germline CDR1 reads SGHTA; CDR2 reads FQGNSA. The CDR3 totals 15 residues. CDR3 in amino acids: CASSLAVATSQGYTF. The CDR3 region has the DNA TGTGCCAGCAGCTTAGCGGTCGCAACGAGTCAGGGCTATACCTTC.

Note on this clone: Other DNA sequences in the sample encode the same CDR3. The CDR3 sequence is CASSVVAENTEAFF. In DNA, the CDR3 is TGTGCCAGCAGCGTAGTAGCCGAGAACACTGAAGCTTTCTTT. This sequence joins TRBV9 and TRBJ1-1; D remains unclear. V lost 0 bases and J 1 base, leaving 7 bases between the germline ends. This CDR3 contains 14 residues. The germline V gene has CDR1 SGDLS and CDR2 YYNGEE.